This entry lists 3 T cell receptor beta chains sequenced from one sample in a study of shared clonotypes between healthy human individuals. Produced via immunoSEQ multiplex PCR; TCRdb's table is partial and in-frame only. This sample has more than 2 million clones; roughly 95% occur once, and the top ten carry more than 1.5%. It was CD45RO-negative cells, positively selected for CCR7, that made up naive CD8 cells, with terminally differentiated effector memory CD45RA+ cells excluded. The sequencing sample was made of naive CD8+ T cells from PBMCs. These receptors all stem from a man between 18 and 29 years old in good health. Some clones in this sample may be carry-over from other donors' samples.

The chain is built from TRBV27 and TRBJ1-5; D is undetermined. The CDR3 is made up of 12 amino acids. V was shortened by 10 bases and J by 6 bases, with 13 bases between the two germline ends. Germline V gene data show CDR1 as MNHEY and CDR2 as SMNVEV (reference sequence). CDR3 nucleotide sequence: TGTGCCATTTCGCCGCGCGTTCAGCCCCAGCATTTT. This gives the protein CAISPRVQPQHF.

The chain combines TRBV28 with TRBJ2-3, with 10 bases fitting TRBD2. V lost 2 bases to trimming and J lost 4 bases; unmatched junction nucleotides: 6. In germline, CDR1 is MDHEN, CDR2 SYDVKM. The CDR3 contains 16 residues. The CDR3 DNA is TGTGCCAGCAGTTTAGGAGCGGGAGGGCTGTCAGATACGCAGTATTTT. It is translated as CASSLGAGGLSDTQYF.

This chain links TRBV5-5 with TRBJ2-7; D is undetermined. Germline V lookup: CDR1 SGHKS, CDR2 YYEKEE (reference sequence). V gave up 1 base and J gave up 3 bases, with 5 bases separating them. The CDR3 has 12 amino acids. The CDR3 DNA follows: TGTGCCAGCAGCTTGAGCCTCTACGAGCAGTACTTC. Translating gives CASSLSLYEQYF.